A single sample gave rise to the 29 T cell receptor beta chains below, sequenced in a study of cytomegalovirus exposure and HLA in healthy donors. The study ran its PCR with 60 Vbeta and 13 Jbeta primers. Sequencing was performed with immunoSEQ multiplex PCR; in TCRdb, only in-frame clones are kept and a portion is missing. The sample shows about 170,000 clones, 73% of them seen only once. Material for sequencing was PBMCs. The receptors originated from a woman younger than 30 in good health and CMV-seropositive.

The chain links TRBV10-2 to TRBJ2-3; 9 nucleotides line up with TRBD2. The CDR3 length is 16 residues. Germline V lookup: CDR1 WSHSY, CDR2 SAAADI. V lost 3 bases to trimming and J lost 4 bases; unmatched junction nucleotides: 8. The DNA for the CDR3 is TGCGCCAGCAGTGATCAAGCTAGCGGGGCCCCAGATACGCAGTATTTT. Its protein is CASSDQASGAPDTQYF.

In its sample, this clone is medium-sized. The sample carries other DNA sequences with the same CDR3. V and J are TRBV6-4 and TRBJ2-3; 7 bases are a match to TRBD2. Trimming took 0 bases from V and 1 from J; bases not matched to a gene: 1. Germline V CDR1 and CDR2: MRHNA, SNTAGT. CDR3 length equals 15 residues. For the CDR3, the DNA is TGTGCCAGCAGTGACTCGAGCGGGGGCACAGATACGCAGTATTTT. Encoded protein: CASSDSSGGTDTQYF.

The chain recombines TRBV5-1 with TRBJ1-5; D uncertain. Trimming took 4 bases from V and 7 from J, leaving 15 bases between them. CDR1 SGHRS and CDR2 YFSETQ come from the germline V gene. The CDR3 has 14 amino acids. CDR3 protein: CASSEAEAGQPQHF. Written as DNA, the CDR3 is TGCGCCAGCAGCGAGGCAGAAGCGGGGCAGCCCCAGCATTTT.

The chain recombines TRBV7-9 with TRBJ2-5, with 10 positions matching TRBD1. The ends lost 5 bases at V and 1 base at J; junction bases unmatched: 1. The CDR3 is 14 amino acids. Looked up from germline, CDR1 is SEHNR and CDR2 is FQNEAQ (reference sequence). The CDR3 is CASSRQGAQETQYF. Here the CDR3 DNA reads TGTGCCAGCAGCCGACAGGGGGCCCAAGAGACCCAGTACTTC.

This sequence joins TRBV29-1 and TRBJ2-2; no clear D. CDR3 length: 12 amino acids. The V and J ends lost 2 bases and 6 bases respectively, with 7 bases between them. The germline CDR1 and CDR2 sequences are SQVTM and ANQGSEA. CDR3 bases: TGCAGCGTTGAAACAGACCCCGGGGAGCTGTTTTTT. Translation gives CSVETDPGELFF.

The rearrangement joins TRBV28 to TRBJ2-5, with 10 bases aligning to TRBD2. V shed 7 bases and J 9 bases; nucleotides not matched to a gene: 11. Germline assignment: CDR1 MDHEN and CDR2 SYDVKM. This CDR3 contains 14 residues. The CDR3 DNA sequence: TGTGCCAGCACCACGGGACTAGCGCGTGAGGCCCAGTACTTC. Its translation: CASTTGLAREAQYF.

This chain connects TRBV4-3 to TRBJ2-2; no clear D. Germline lookup yields CDR1 LGHNA and CDR2 YSLEER. The CDR3 length is 16 residues. V was cut by 0 bases and J by 0 bases, with 8 bases left in between. DNA for the CDR3: TGCGCCAGCAGCCAAGAAACGTACACGAACACCGGGGAGCTGTTTTTT. Translating gives CASSQETYTNTGELFF.

In regard to this clone: It may be a read error: a sequence one base away is much more abundant. The V call is TRBV4-3, the J call TRBJ1-2; 8 bases are a match to TRBD1. The germline CDR1 and CDR2 sequences are LGHNA and YSLEER. V lost 2 bases, J lost 7 bases, and 18 bases stayed unmatched. CDR3 length equals 18 residues. CDR3 DNA sequence: TGCGCCAGCAGCCAACAAGCGGTCCGGGACAGGTTCTTTTCTGGCTACACCTTC. The encoded protein is CASSQQAVRDRFFSGYTF.

The chain couples TRBV6-5 to TRBJ1-3; no firm D call. The CDR3 sequence is 12 residues long. Germline-derived CDR1 and CDR2 are MNHEY and SVGAGI. The V and J ends lost 8 bases and 0 bases respectively, with 5 bases between them. The chain's CDR3 is CASAGSGNTIYF. Written as DNA, the CDR3 is TGTGCCAGCGCCGGCTCTGGAAACACCATATATTTT.

The chain has TRBV2 and TRBJ2-2; 13 nucleotides match TRBD2. Germline V gene sequence: CDR1 SNHLY, CDR2 FYNNEI. This CDR3 region has 15 residues. J gave up 6 bases and V 10 bases, and 8 bases lay outside the gene matches. The CDR3 coding sequence is TGTGCCACAGTACTAGCGGGGGGGAGACCCGGGGAGCTGTTTTTT. Protein: CATVLAGGRPGELFF.

In this sample, this clone turned up a few times. The chain uses TRBV11-1 and TRBJ2-1, with a weak D call TRBD1 (6 bases). The ends were cut back, 1 base at V and 9 bases at J, with 16 bases in the middle. The CDR3 runs to 15 residues. Germline-derived CDR1 and CDR2 are SGHAT and FQDESV (reference sequence). The CDR3 bases are TGTGCCAGCAGCTTAGGGATAAACAGGGACGGTGAGCAGTTCTTC. This sequence encodes CASSLGINRDGEQFF.

Written as DNA, the CDR3 is TGTGCCATCAGGGAGGCGGGGGGGGGTGAGACCCAGTACTTC. Protein: CAIREAGGGETQYF. This sequence joins TRBV10-3 and TRBJ2-5, with TRBD2 matching over 9 bases. Germline CDR1 is ENHRY and CDR2 is SYGVKD. V was pared by 6 bases and J by 5 bases, with 7 bases of the junction left unmatched. The CDR3 totals 14 residues.

Of note for this clone: The DNA is omitted, as the CDR3 cannot be located on it reliably, and the CDR3 follows TCRdb's listing. V is TRBV7-5 and J is TRBJ2-7; no check of the table's D call, TRBD1, against the DNA was made. TRBV7-5 is recorded as a pseudogene. The CDR3 totals 16 residues, both ends included. CDR3: CARSLFGQGARYEQYF.

The V and J genes are TRBV30 and TRBJ1-6; 8 nucleotides align to TRBD1. The V gene end was trimmed by 2 bases and the J gene end by 13 bases; junction bases not matched to a gene: 7. The CDR3 consists of 13 residues. Germline V lookup: CDR1 GTSNPN, CDR2 SVGIG (reference sequence). The CDR3 protein is CAWSPDRGTPLHF. CDR3 nucleotide sequence: TGTGCCTGGAGTCCAGACAGGGGAACCCCCCTCCACTTT.

This rearrangement joins TRBV7-2 to TRBJ1-2; maybe TRBD1 (5 bases). The CDR3 is made up of 13 amino acids. CDR1 and CDR2 (germline): SGHTA, FQGNSA. The ends were cut back, 5 bases at V and 5 bases at J, with 12 bases in the middle. The CDR3 spells CASSVQAAYGYTF. The CDR3 nucleotides read TGTGCCAGCAGCGTACAGGCTGCGTATGGCTACACCTTC.

The chain combines TRBV5-5 with TRBJ1-2; D is possibly TRBD1 (6 bases). V was shortened by 2 bases and J by 2 bases, with 16 bases between the two germline ends. Per the germline V gene, CDR1 is SGHKS and CDR2 is YYEKEE (reference sequence). The CDR3 loop spans 16 amino acids. In DNA, the CDR3 is TGTGCCAGCAGCTTAGGGACCCAGGGGTTGAACTATGGCTACACCTTC. This codes for CASSLGTQGLNYGYTF.

A remark on this clone: The same CDR3 can be traced to other DNA sequences in this sample. The chain recombines TRBV6-4 with TRBJ2-3, with 13 bases matching TRBD2. The CDR3 covers 15 residues. Germline lookup yields CDR1 MRHNA and CDR2 SNTAGT. With V trimmed by 2 bases and J by 4 bases, 0 bases remained unmatched. The CDR3 nucleotides read TGTGCCAGCAGTGACACTAGCGGGGGGGCAGATACGCAGTATTTT. Translated, it gives CASSDTSGGADTQYF.

The rearrangement joins TRBV10-3 to TRBJ2-1; 8 nucleotides align to TRBD2. The germline CDR1 and CDR2 sequences are ENHRY and SYGVKD. The CDR3 totals 17 residues. The ends lost 3 bases at V and 7 bases at J; junction bases unmatched: 14. The CDR3 sequence is CAISDNLAGWQGNEQFF. In DNA form, the CDR3 reads TGTGCCATCAGTGACAATCTAGCGGGTTGGCAAGGGAATGAGCAGTTCTTC.

This chain connects TRBV4-1 to TRBJ2-2; D is perhaps TRBD2 (5 bases). The CDR3 is 14 residues long. Per the germline V gene, CDR1 is MGHRA and CDR2 is YSYEKL. The V end lost 2 bases, the J end lost 7 bases, and 11 bases lay between the germline ends. The DNA of the CDR3 is TGCGCCAGCAGCCAACCTCTAGCTATCGGGGAGCTGTTTTTT. Translation gives CASSQPLAIGELFF.

The rearrangement uses TRBV5-1 and TRBJ2-1; TRBD2 agrees at 10 bases. The CDR3 runs to 15 residues. The J segment lost 9 bases and the V segment lost 5 bases, leaving 11 bases of the junction unmatched. Germline CDR1 SGHRS, CDR2 YFSETQ. DNA for the CDR3: TGCGCCAGCAGTGGAGCGGGGGGGCCTTCTCTTGAGCAGTTCTTC. Encoded protein: CASSGAGGPSLEQFF.

The genes are TRBV28 and TRBJ2-2; TRBD1 is a possible D gene (7 bases). V lost 6 bases to trimming and J lost 3 bases, with 14 bases between them. There are 15 residues in the CDR3. CDR1 and CDR2 (germline): MDHEN, SYDVKM. CDR3 nucleotides: TGTGCCAGCAGCCAAGCAGGGGGGCACACCGGGGAGCTGTTTTTT. Protein product: CASSQAGGHTGELFF.

This clone was observed a handful of times. This chain links TRBV7-8 with TRBJ2-5; 9 nucleotides line up with TRBD1. This CDR3 has 15 amino acids. Germline assignment: CDR1 SGHVS and CDR2 FQNEAQ. V trimming: 5 bases; J trimming: 0 bases; junction bases outside the gene matches: 4. CDR3 in amino acids: CASSLRDRDQETQYF. The CDR3 DNA reads TGTGCCAGCAGCCTCCGGGACAGGGACCAAGAGACCCAGTACTTC.

V gene TRBV5-1 combines with J gene TRBJ1-2; TRBD1 aligns across 9 bases. The CDR3 length is 12 residues. V gave up 3 bases and J gave up 8 bases; unmatched junction bases: 2. Germline CDR1 is SGHRS and CDR2 is YFSETQ. CDR3 residues: CASSSTGGGYTF. DNA for the CDR3: TGCGCCAGCAGCTCGACAGGGGGAGGCTACACCTTC.

The chain has TRBV7-3 and TRBJ1-4, with a possible D match to TRBD1 (6 bases). V was cut by 2 bases and J by 4 bases, with 11 bases left in between. This CDR3 region has 15 residues. The V gene's germline CDR1 is SGHTA and CDR2 FQGTGA. The CDR3 protein is CASSLGGSNNEKLFF. CDR3 sequence (DNA): TGTGCCAGCAGCTTAGGGGGCTCCAATAATGAAAAACTGTTTTTT. The entire variable domain, with the rest obtained from reference TRBV7-3 and TRBJ1-4, is as follows: GAGVSQTPSNKVTEKGKYVELRCDPISGHTALYWYRQSLGQGPEFLIYFQGTGAADDSGLPNDRFFAVRPEGSVSTLKIQRTERGDSAVYLCASSLGGSNNEKLFFGSGTQLSVL.

This chain connects TRBV4-3 to TRBJ1-2; D possibly corresponds to TRBD1 (6 bases). This CDR3 region has 16 residues. Germline V gene data show CDR1 as LGHNA and CDR2 as YSLEER. The ends were cut back, 1 base at V and 4 bases at J, with 16 bases in the middle. In DNA form, the CDR3 reads TGCGCCAGCAGCCAAGGGCCGACAGGTGCCCGCTATGGCTACACCTTC. Its protein product is CASSQGPTGARYGYTF.

This clone was detected only once. The genes are TRBV15 and TRBJ2-7; D not resolved. From germline, CDR1 is LNHNV and CDR2 YYDKDF (reference sequence). The CDR3 is 12 amino acids. Trimming shortened V by 3 bases and J by 6 bases, and 9 bases separated the two germline ends. CDR3 nucleotide sequence: TGTGCCACCAGCAGCCCCTTTTCCGAGCAGTACTTC. Its translation: CATSSPFSEQYF.

This rearrangement joins TRBV19 to TRBJ1-1, with 7 bases fitting TRBD1. Trimming took 3 bases from V and 6 from J; bases not matched to a gene: 7. The CDR3 extends over 14 amino acids. Per the germline V gene, CDR1 is LNHDA and CDR2 is SQIVND (reference sequence). DNA of the CDR3: TGTGCCAGTAGTATGGCGACAGGGCTGGCTGAAGCTTTCTTT. Encoded protein: CASSMATGLAEAFF.

The CDR3 loop reads CASSHRVPDSPLHF. DNA for the CDR3: TGTGCCAGTAGTCACAGGGTACCTGATTCACCCCTCCACTTT. The V gene is TRBV19, the J gene TRBJ1-6, with D perhaps TRBD1 (6 bases). The CDR3 runs to 14 residues. V was clipped by 5 bases and J by 8 bases, with 13 bases between them. Per the germline V gene, CDR1 is LNHDA and CDR2 is SQIVND (reference sequence).

V and J are TRBV7-9 and TRBJ2-2; 7 bases are shared with TRBD1. Germline assignment: CDR1 SEHNR and CDR2 FQNEAQ (reference sequence). The CDR3 has 16 amino acids. V was clipped by 4 bases and J by 1 base; unmatched bases: 6. CDR3 loop: CASSSRTGKNTGELFF. CDR3 DNA sequence: TGTGCCAGCAGCTCCCGGACAGGCAAGAACACCGGGGAGCTGTTTTTT.